Each of the 26 T cell receptor beta chains below was sequenced from the same sample in a study of OX40 agonist ivuxolimab in advanced cancers. Clones were read by immunoSEQ multiplex PCR, and TCRdb kept only the in-frame ones, dropping some. This table holds 65,000 to 75,000 clones, 80% to 90% found once. The specimen was CD4+ or CD8+ T cells sorted from blood, collected in a trial of the OX40 agonist ivuxolimab. The receptors derive from an adult with an advanced solid tumor such as melanoma, head and neck, liver or kidney cancer.

The J gene is TRBJ2-1, the V gene TRBV28; 11 bases agree with TRBD2. Germline V gives CDR1 MDHEN, CDR2 SYDVKM. J lost 7 bases, V lost 5 bases, and 4 bases had no gene match. The CDR3 covers 14 residues. For the CDR3, the DNA is TGTGCCAGCAGTCTAGCGGGAGGAGTTAATGAGCAGTTCTTC. Translation gives CASSLAGGVNEQFF.

This sequence joins TRBV11-2 and TRBJ1-5; D ambiguous. Trimming took off 4 bases at V and 3 bases at J, with 13 bases between the two ends. Germline loops: CDR1 SGHAT, CDR2 FQNNGV. The CDR3 extends over 15 amino acids. Here the CDR3 reads CASSSREGPNQPQHF. For the CDR3, the DNA is TGTGCCAGCAGCTCCCGCGAGGGCCCCAATCAGCCCCAGCATTTT.

The rearrangement links TRBV30 to TRBJ2-3, with a possible D match to TRBD2 (6 bases). The CDR3 has 16 amino acids. Trimming removed 0 bases at V and 0 bases at J, with 13 bases between. Germline lookup yields CDR1 GTSNPN and CDR2 SVGIG (reference sequence). This chain's CDR3 is CAWSVSRTTSTDTQYF. The DNA for the CDR3 is TGTGCCTGGAGTGTATCTAGGACTACTAGCACAGATACGCAGTATTTT.

The chain is built from TRBV6-1 and TRBJ2-7; D gene unclear. Germline V lookup: CDR1 MNHNS, CDR2 SASEGT. The CDR3 length is 11 residues. Between the trimmed V and J ends, which lost 6 bases and 7 bases, there was a span of 10 bases. CDR3: CASSLSWEQYF. For the CDR3, the DNA is TGTGCCAGCAGCCTTTCTTGGGAGCAGTACTTC.

This clone was seen once. The rearrangement links TRBV19 to TRBJ2-5; D gene unclear. Germline-derived CDR1 and CDR2 are LNHDA and SQIVND (reference sequence). This CDR3 is 13 amino acids long. V lost 1 base, J lost 5 bases, and 8 bases lay in between. CDR3 residues: CASSIGAFETQYF. The CDR3 DNA follows: TGTGCCAGTAGTATAGGGGCCTTCGAGACCCAGTACTTC.

This clone was picked up one time. The chain recombines TRBV18 with TRBJ1-5; D is unclear. Trimming pared 5 bases from V and 4 bases from J, leaving 12 bases between. This CDR3 is built from 14 residues. Germline loops: CDR1 KGHSH, CDR2 LQKENI. CDR3 bases: TGTGCCAGCTCAATGGCAGTAGCAAATCAGCCCCAGCATTTT. Its translation: CASSMAVANQPQHF.

The V and J genes are TRBV19 and TRBJ1-1, with TRBD1 matching over 8 bases. CDR1 and CDR2 (germline): LNHDA, SQIVND (reference sequence). Trimming took 7 bases from V and 2 from J; bases not matched to a gene: 6. This CDR3 contains 14 residues. CDR3 in amino acids: CASNRGSFNTEAFF. CDR3 DNA sequence: TGTGCCAGTAACAGGGGGTCGTTTAACACTGAAGCTTTCTTT.

The chain carries TRBV29-1 and TRBJ2-7; TRBD1 aligns across 8 bases. Looked up from germline, CDR1 is SQVTM and CDR2 is ANQGSEA. The CDR3 spans 15 residues. Trimming at V came to 5 bases and at J to 3 bases, leaving 12 bases not matched to a gene. CDR3 amino acids: CSVYNRTGMDYEQYF. The CDR3 DNA sequence: TGCAGCGTTTACAACCGGACAGGGATGGACTACGAGCAGTACTTC.

The sample holds a few counts of this clone. V usage is TRBV29-1 and J usage is TRBJ1-5; 7 bases match TRBD1. The germline V gene has CDR1 SQVTM and CDR2 ANQGSEA. CDR3 length equals 13 residues. Germline trimming cut 4 bases from V and 3 bases from J; bases unmatched to any gene: 3. In nucleotides, the CDR3 is TGCAGCGTTGGGACAGGTCCCAATCAGCCCCAGCATTTT. Protein product: CSVGTGPNQPQHF.

The chain uses TRBV4-1 and TRBJ2-2; TRBD2 matches at 9 bases. Germline assignment: CDR1 MGHRA and CDR2 YSYEKL. The ends lost 4 bases at V and 1 base at J; junction bases unmatched: 10. CDR3 size: 18 residues. In DNA form, the CDR3 reads TGCGCCAGCAGCCTCCGGACTAGCGTCTCTCTGAACACCGGGGAGCTGTTTTTT. Protein: CASSLRTSVSLNTGELFF.

The DNA of the CDR3 is TGTGCCAGCAACCCCCTCCGGGGAGGTCGTAACATTCAGTACTTC. Protein sequence: CASNPLRGGRNIQYF. The V and J genes are TRBV11-2 and TRBJ2-4, with a tentative D call TRBD2 (6 bases). CDR3 length equals 15 residues. CDR1 SGHAT and CDR2 FQNNGV come from the germline V gene. V lost 7 bases to trimming and J lost 7 bases, with 20 bases between them.

This clone was picked up a small number of times. The gene calls are TRBV5-1 and TRBJ2-7; D is ambiguous. V was shortened by 0 bases and J by 2 bases, with 6 bases between the two germline ends. In germline, CDR1 is SGHRS, CDR2 YFSETQ. The CDR3 spans 13 residues. The CDR3: CASSLEVTYEQYF. CDR3 coding DNA: TGCGCCAGCAGCTTGGAGGTAACCTACGAGCAGTACTTC.

The chain couples TRBV27 to TRBJ1-1; D unresolved. Germline lookup yields CDR1 MNHEY and CDR2 SMNVEV (reference sequence). Trimming left V 5 bases short and J 1 base short, with 8 bases between. CDR3 length: 13 amino acids. The CDR3 sequence is CASSPGRNTEAFF. Here the CDR3 DNA reads TGTGCCAGCAGTCCTGGACGGAACACTGAAGCTTTCTTT.

The chain couples TRBV2 to TRBJ1-1, with TRBD1 as a possible D gene (6 bases). The CDR3 length is 12 residues. Germline CDR1 and CDR2: SNHLY and FYNNEI. The V end was cut by 7 bases, the J end by 6 bases, with 12 bases between. The CDR3, as DNA: TGTGCCAGCAATACAGGGATTGCTGAAGCTTTCTTT. Protein product: CASNTGIAEAFF.

The chain combines TRBV4-1 with TRBJ2-3; 11 bases are shared with TRBD1. With 0 bases clipped from V and 5 bases from J, the junction kept 10 bases outside the gene matches. The CDR3 sequence is 18 residues long. Germline V lookup: CDR1 MGHRA, CDR2 YSYEKL. The CDR3 nucleotides are TGCGCCAGCAGCCAAGATGAAGGACCGGGACAGGGGGTAGATACGCAGTATTTT. It codes for CASSQDEGPGQGVDTQYF.

The CDR3 DNA sequence: TGTGCCAGCAGGGTTAGCGGGAGCTCCTACAATGAGCAGTTCTTC. It is translated as CASRVSGSSYNEQFF. The chain carries TRBV7-3 and TRBJ2-1, with 9 nucleotides matching TRBD2. Germline trimming cut 6 bases from V and 0 bases from J; bases unmatched to any gene: 3. This CDR3 region has 15 residues. In germline, CDR1 is SGHTA, CDR2 FQGTGA.

This chain links TRBV18 with TRBJ2-3; no firm D call. Per the germline V gene, CDR1 is KGHSH and CDR2 is LQKENI. V was shortened by 0 bases and J by 4 bases, with 11 bases between the two germline ends. There are 15 residues in the CDR3. CDR3 residues: CASSPPTATPDTQYF. Here the CDR3 DNA reads TGTGCCAGCTCACCACCGACGGCGACCCCAGATACGCAGTATTTT.

The rearrangement links TRBV5-6 to TRBJ2-3, with D perhaps matching TRBD1 (5 bases). Germline assignment: CDR1 SGHDT and CDR2 YYEEEE. Trimming left V 0 bases short and J 5 bases short, with 13 bases between. The CDR3 loop spans 15 amino acids. The CDR3 sequence: CASSLAGNPKDTQYF. DNA of the CDR3: TGTGCCAGCAGCTTGGCAGGGAACCCGAAAGATACGCAGTATTTT.

The V call is TRBV4-3, the J call TRBJ2-1; D possibly corresponds to TRBD1 (6 bases). The CDR3 extends over 13 amino acids. Trimming left V 1 base short and J 8 bases short, with 9 bases between. Germline CDR1 LGHNA, CDR2 YSLEER. DNA for the CDR3: TGCGCCAGCAGCCAAGTTGGGGGCTATGAGCAGTTCTTC. The encoded protein is CASSQVGGYEQFF.

The CDR3 coding sequence is TGTGCCAGTAGTATGACTAGCGGGTCGCCCCGGGAGCAGTACTTC. It specifies CASSMTSGSPREQYF. The chain uses TRBV19 and TRBJ2-7; 10 bases are a match to TRBD2. The germline V gene encodes CDR1 LNHDA and CDR2 SQIVND (reference sequence). J lost 7 bases, V lost 3 bases, and 9 bases had no gene match. This CDR3 spans 15 amino acids.

The V call is TRBV5-1, the J call TRBJ2-7, with 7 bases matching TRBD2. Germline V CDR1 and CDR2: SGHRS, YFSETQ. The CDR3 loop spans 16 amino acids. V lost 4 bases and J lost 0; bases outside the gene matches: 10. Written as DNA, the CDR3 is TGCGCCAGCAGCAGGCAACTAGCGCAGAGCTCCTACGAGCAGTACTTC. It specifies CASSRQLAQSSYEQYF.

The gene calls are TRBV6-1 and TRBJ2-1; a possible D gene is TRBD2 (8 bases). The germline V and J ends were trimmed by 10 bases and 7 bases, with 20 bases remaining between them. This CDR3 is built from 14 residues. Germline CDR1 is MNHNS and CDR2 is SASEGT. The DNA of the CDR3 is TGTGCCATGAAGGGGGCGGGAGGTTCGAATGAGCAGTTCTTC. It is translated as CAMKGAGGSNEQFF.

The chain couples TRBV30 to TRBJ1-5; 7 bases align to TRBD1. This CDR3 spans 12 amino acids. V lost 4 bases, J lost 4 bases, and 1 base stayed unmatched. Germline assignment: CDR1 GTSNPN and CDR2 SVGIG (reference sequence). For the CDR3, the DNA is TGTGCCTGGACCAGGGGGAATCAGCCCCAGCATTTT. This codes for CAWTRGNQPQHF.

This clone occurred once. This CDR3 reads CASNLPRTDRTGRETQYF. The CDR3 nucleotides are TGTGCCAGCAACCTCCCGCGCACTGATCGGACAGGGCGGGAGACCCAGTACTTC. The V and J genes are TRBV2 and TRBJ2-5, with 8 positions matching TRBD1. This CDR3 comprises 18 residues. Germline CDR1 is SNHLY and CDR2 is FYNNEI. V was pared by 7 bases and J by 5 bases, with 21 bases of the junction left unmatched.

The V gene is TRBV27, the J gene TRBJ1-5; D gene unclear. Germline V lookup: CDR1 MNHEY, CDR2 SMNVEV (reference sequence). This CDR3 contains 15 residues. V shed 6 bases and J shed 2 bases, with 14 bases lying between them. CDR3 DNA: TGTGCCAGCAGGTCCCTCGGCGGTCGCAATCAGCCCCAGCATTTT. The encoded protein is CASRSLGGRNQPQHF.

This clone is termed medium-sized. V usage is TRBV29-1 and J usage is TRBJ2-7; TRBD2 agrees at 9 bases. After removal of 5 bases from V and 4 bases from J, the junction contained 9 bases not matched to a gene. This CDR3 is built from 14 residues. Germline loops: CDR1 SQVTM, CDR2 ANQGSEA. CDR3 in amino acids: CSVTHSGSIYEQYF. In DNA form, the CDR3 reads TGCAGCGTTACCCATAGCGGGAGTATATACGAGCAGTACTTC.